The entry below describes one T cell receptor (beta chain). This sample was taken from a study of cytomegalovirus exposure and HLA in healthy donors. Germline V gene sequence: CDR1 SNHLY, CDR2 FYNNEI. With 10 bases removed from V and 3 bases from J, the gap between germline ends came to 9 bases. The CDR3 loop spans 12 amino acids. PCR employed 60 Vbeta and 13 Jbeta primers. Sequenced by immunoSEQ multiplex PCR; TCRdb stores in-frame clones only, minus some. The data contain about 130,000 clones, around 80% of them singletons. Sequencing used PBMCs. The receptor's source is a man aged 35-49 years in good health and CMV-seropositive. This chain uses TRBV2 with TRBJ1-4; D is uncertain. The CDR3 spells CATSAANEKLFF. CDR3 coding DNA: TGTGCCACTTCTGCAGCTAATGAAAAACTGTTTTTT.